This TCR beta chain was identified during a study of a mutant IDH1 vaccine in newly diagnosed glioma. Study-level points and caveats: No link was apparently found between pseudoprogression and changes in top peripheral T cell clonotypes.

The CDR3 spans 15 residues. V lost 0 bases to trimming and J lost 5 bases, with 14 bases between them. CDR1 is SGDLS and CDR2 is YYNGEE in the germline V gene. To note about this clone: Its antigen is unknown.

Documented time point: week 23, last vaccination. The investigators gave 300 ug of mutant IDH1 20-mer peptide in each vaccine dose, together with topical imiquimod. Profiling relied on immunoSEQ multiplex PCR, and the TCRdb table lists in-frame clones only, not all of them. In the table there are approximately 39,000 clones, roughly 76% of which are singletons. V is TRBV9 and J is TRBJ2-5; D is perhaps TRBD2 (5 bases). The sample in question was PBMCs, obtained from a glioma patient whose treatment included an IDH1 peptide vaccine. This receptor was obtained from a middle-aged man with glioma. CDR3 amino acids: CASSVVSSVGETQYF. CDR3 bases: TGTGCCAGCAGCGTAGTTAGTAGCGTCGGTGAGACCCAGTACTTC.